One and the same sample provided the 17 T cell receptor beta chains below, sequenced in a study of T-cell reconstitution after alpha-beta-depleted transplantation in children (dated by TCRdb to about 2016). Library preparation used PCR. The sequencer listed for this sample is Illumina HiSeq 2500. Molecular barcoding was employed in the preparation of TCR libraries, with unique molecular identifiers being used to normalize TCRbeta repertoire quantification. TCRdb reprocessing: public reads trimmed at Q25 with fastp, clones called with MiXCR, in-frame beta chains kept. CDR3 protein sequences are deduplicated, and each keeps its most common genes and DNA. The sample yields 150,000 to 250,000 distinct CDR3 sequences; 13% to 15% were counted once. The ten most abundant clones make up approximately 13% of the sample. The source was PBMCs from the stem cell graft donor, collected from the stem cell graft. The receptors shown here come from a human donor who donated a stem cell graft to a child with acute lymphoblastic leukemia.

This clonotype appeared many times. This chain links TRBV28 with TRBJ2-1; tentative D call: TRBD1 (6 bases). V lost 2 bases and J 0 bases, leaving 17 bases between the germline ends. This CDR3 has 18 amino acids. Germline CDR1 and CDR2: MDHEN and SYDVKM. The CDR3 nucleotides are TGTGCCAGCAGTTTACTAAGGGCGAGGACAGCCTCCTACAATGAGCAGTTCTTC. It specifies CASSLLRARTASYNEQFF.

The genes are TRBV18 and TRBJ1-1; 8 nucleotides line up with TRBD1. The junction had 10 bases not matched to a gene; V was cut back by 2 bases and J by 8 bases. CDR3 length equals 15 residues. Germline lookup yields CDR1 KGHSH and CDR2 LQKENI. CDR3 sequence: CASSPYGQGGEEAFF. CDR3 nucleotide sequence: TGTGCCAGCTCACCATACGGACAGGGAGGAGAGGAAGCTTTCTTT.

The V call is TRBV9, the J call TRBJ1-2; maybe TRBD1 (6 bases). Trimming left V 3 bases short and J 4 bases short, with 13 bases between. The CDR3 extends over 14 amino acids. In germline, CDR1 is SGDLS, CDR2 YYNGEE. The CDR3 region is CASSATGSGYGYTF. CDR3 nucleotides: TGTGCCAGCAGCGCTACAGGGTCAGGCTATGGCTACACCTTC.

This clonotype was observed many times. This sequence joins TRBV5-1 and TRBJ2-3, with 9 positions matching TRBD1. Germline V gives CDR1 SGHRS, CDR2 YFSETQ. This CDR3 region has 14 residues. V was pared by 4 bases and J by 2 bases, with 2 bases of the junction left unmatched. The CDR3: CASSRQGDTDTQYF. CDR3 nucleotides: TGCGCCAGCAGCCGACAGGGGGACACAGATACGCAGTATTTT.

This chain connects TRBV12-3 or TRBV12-4 to TRBJ1-2; TRBD1 is a possible D gene (5 bases). This CDR3 comprises 16 residues. Trimming pared 3 bases from V and 8 bases from J, leaving 22 bases between. For the CDR3, the DNA is TGTGCCAGCAGTTTTACCTTTGACAGACGGGGTGGGGGCTACACCTTC. It is translated as CASSFTFDRRGGGYTF.

This clonotype has ten or more counts. The V call is TRBV7-8, the J call TRBJ2-1, with D possibly TRBD2 on 5 matching bases. This CDR3 spans 13 amino acids. Germline CDR1 and CDR2: SGHVS and FQNEAQ. V shed 9 bases and J shed 2 bases, with 11 bases lying between them. In nucleotides, the CDR3 is TGTGCCAGTAGAGAGGGAACCTACAATGAGCAGTTCTTC. Its translation: CASREGTYNEQFF.

This clonotype appeared many times. The chain links TRBV20-1 to TRBJ2-3; D is ambiguous. The CDR3 spans 13 residues. V lost 0 bases to trimming and J lost 3 bases, with 7 bases between them. Germline CDR1 is DFQATT and CDR2 is SNEGSKA (reference sequence). The CDR3 bases are TGCAGTGCTAGAGATCCGAAGACAGATACGCAGTATTTT. It is translated as CSARDPKTDTQYF.

The table lists this clonotype with many counts. The V and J genes are TRBV5-1 and TRBJ2-3; D unclear. Germline lookup yields CDR1 SGHRS and CDR2 YFSETQ. This CDR3 has 15 amino acids. With 0 bases removed from V and 0 bases from J, the gap between germline ends came to 8 bases. In DNA, the CDR3 is TGCGCCAGCAGCTTGGATCTCACAAGCACAGATACGCAGTATTTT. This sequence encodes CASSLDLTSTDTQYF.

This clonotype was recorded many times. The J gene is TRBJ2-7, the V gene TRBV7-8; a possible D gene is TRBD1 (6 bases). The CDR3 is 15 amino acids. The ends were cut back, 3 bases at V and 1 base at J, with 13 bases in the middle. Germline CDR1 reads SGHVS; CDR2 reads FQNEAQ. This CDR3 is CASSFRTERSYEQYF. The CDR3 DNA follows: TGTGCCAGCAGCTTTCGGACAGAACGTTCCTACGAGCAGTACTTC.

This chain uses TRBV12-3 or TRBV12-4 with TRBJ2-5; no firm D call. This CDR3 is built from 13 residues. The V end lost 4 bases, the J end lost 0 bases, and 6 bases lay between the germline ends. In nucleotides, the CDR3 is TGTGCCAGCAGTTCTAGGTACCAAGAGACCCAGTACTTC. Protein: CASSSRYQETQYF.

This clonotype has ten or more counts. The V gene is TRBV5-1, the J gene TRBJ2-7; the match to TRBD2 covers 11 bases. The V and J ends lost 5 bases and 0 bases, in that order; junction bases with no gene match: 7. The germline V gene has CDR1 SGHRS and CDR2 YFSETQ. The CDR3 covers 16 residues. The CDR3 DNA follows: TGCGCCAGCAGACCAGGGACTAGCGGAATCTCCTACGAGCAGTACTTC. This gives the protein CASRPGTSGISYEQYF.

This clonotype occurred many times. The chain links TRBV5-1 to TRBJ2-1, with D unclear. Trimming took off 5 bases at V and 3 bases at J, with 3 bases between the two ends. The CDR3 runs to 11 residues. Germline values: CDR1 SGHRS, CDR2 YFSETQ. The CDR3 DNA follows: TGCGCCAGCAGGAACTACAATGAGCAGTTCTTC. Protein sequence: CASRNYNEQFF.

There are many counts of this clonotype. The chain recombines TRBV5-1 with TRBJ1-1, with TRBD1 matching 7 bases. J was trimmed by 2 bases and V by 3 bases; bases with no gene match: 16. Germline V gene sequence: CDR1 SGHRS, CDR2 YFSETQ. The CDR3 totals 18 residues. CDR3 loop: CASSSGRGTAVINTEAFF. The DNA for the CDR3 is TGCGCCAGCAGCTCGGGCAGGGGGACCGCGGTAATAAACACTGAAGCTTTCTTT.

This clonotype was observed at least ten times. The V and J genes are TRBV24-1 and TRBJ2-1; TRBD1 matches 9 bases. The CDR3 covers 12 residues. V was clipped by 7 bases and J by 9 bases; unmatched bases: 3. Germline-derived CDR1 and CDR2 are KGHDR and SFDVKD. CDR3 sequence (DNA): TGTGCCACCAGCTCGGACAGGGGTGAGCAGTTCTTC. This translates into CATSSDRGEQFF.

This chain joins TRBV2 and TRBJ2-1; possible D gene TRBD1, 5 bases. Trimming removed 9 bases at V and 10 bases at J, with 25 bases between. This CDR3 spans 15 amino acids. Germline values: CDR1 SNHLY, CDR2 FYNNEI. The DNA of the CDR3 is TGTGCCAGTTTCGGCCCACAGGTAGACCGGGCCGAGCAGTTCTTC. Translation: CASFGPQVDRAEQFF.

This clonotype was found many times. The chain employs TRBV4-1 and TRBJ1-2; 10 bases agree with TRBD1. The length of the CDR3 is 17 residues. CDR1 and CDR2 (germline): MGHRA, YSYEKL. V was clipped by 0 bases and J by 4 bases; unmatched bases: 8. CDR3 in amino acids: CASSQDGRRTGGYGYTF. DNA for the CDR3: TGCGCCAGCAGCCAAGATGGTCGCCGGACAGGGGGCTATGGCTACACCTTC.

The chain couples TRBV5-1 to TRBJ2-3; D remains ambiguous. Germline V gives CDR1 SGHRS, CDR2 YFSETQ. The CDR3 is 14 amino acids. V lost 1 base and J 2 bases, leaving 8 bases between the germline ends. The CDR3 loop is CASSLSPNTDTQYF. CDR3 coding DNA: TGCGCCAGCAGCTTGAGTCCGAACACAGATACGCAGTATTTT.